What follows describes a single TCR beta chain. The antigen is unknown. Germline CDR1 and CDR2: PRHDT and FYEKMQ (reference sequence). The CDR3 has 19 amino acids. Trimming cost V 5 bases and J 6 bases; bases outside gene matches: 19. This sample stems from a study of fetal regulatory T cell absence and autoimmunity. Findings and caveats of the study: The oligoclonal enrichment was interpreted as supporting antigen-driven pancreatic autoimmunity before birth in IPEX syndrome.

Clones were sequenced by immunoSEQ multiplex PCR, and TCRdb holds only the in-frame ones, with some missing. The sample records 85,000 to 100,000 clones, 55% to 75% being singletons. The TCR comes from a male donor with IPEX syndrome. The chain employs TRBV13 and TRBJ2-1; TRBD1 matches 10 bases. Sequencing used pancreas tissue. The CDR3 coding sequence is TGTGCCAGCAGCGCTCCGGGACAGGGGATCGGGAGTTATTTCAATGAGCAGTTCTTC. Amino acid sequence: CASSAPGQGIGSYFNEQFF.